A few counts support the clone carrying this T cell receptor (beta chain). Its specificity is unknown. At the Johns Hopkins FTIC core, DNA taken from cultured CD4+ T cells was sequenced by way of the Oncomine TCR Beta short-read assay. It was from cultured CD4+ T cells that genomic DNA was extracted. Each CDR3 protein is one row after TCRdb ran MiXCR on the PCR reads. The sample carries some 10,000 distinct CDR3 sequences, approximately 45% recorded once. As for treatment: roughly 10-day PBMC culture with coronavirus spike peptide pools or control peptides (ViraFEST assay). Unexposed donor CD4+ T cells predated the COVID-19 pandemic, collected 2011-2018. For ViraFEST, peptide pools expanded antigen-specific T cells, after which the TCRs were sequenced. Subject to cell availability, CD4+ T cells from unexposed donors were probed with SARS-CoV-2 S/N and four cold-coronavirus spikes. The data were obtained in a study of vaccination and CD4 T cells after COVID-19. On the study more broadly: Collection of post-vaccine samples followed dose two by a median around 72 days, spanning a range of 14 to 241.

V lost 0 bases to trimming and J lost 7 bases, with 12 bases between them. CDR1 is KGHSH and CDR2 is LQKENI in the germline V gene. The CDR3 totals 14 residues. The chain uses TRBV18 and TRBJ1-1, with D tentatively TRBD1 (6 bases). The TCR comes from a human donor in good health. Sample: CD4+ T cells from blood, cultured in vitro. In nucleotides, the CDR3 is TGTGCCAGCTCACCACCCTCGATAGGGGGTGAAGCTTTCTTT. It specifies CASSPPSIGGEAFF.